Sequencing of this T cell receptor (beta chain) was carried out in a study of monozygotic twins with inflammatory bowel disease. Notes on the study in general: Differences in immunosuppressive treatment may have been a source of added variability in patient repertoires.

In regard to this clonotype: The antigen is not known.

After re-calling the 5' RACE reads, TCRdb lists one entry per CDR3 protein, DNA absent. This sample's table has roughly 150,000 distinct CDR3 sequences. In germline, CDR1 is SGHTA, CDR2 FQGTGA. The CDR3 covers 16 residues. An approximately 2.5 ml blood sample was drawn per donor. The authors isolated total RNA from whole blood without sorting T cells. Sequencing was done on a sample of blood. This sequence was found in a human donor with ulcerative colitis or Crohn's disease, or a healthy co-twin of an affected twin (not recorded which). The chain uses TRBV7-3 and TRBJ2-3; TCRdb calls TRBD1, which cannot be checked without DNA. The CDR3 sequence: CASSPRTGFQADTQYF.